The 22 T cell receptor beta chains listed next were all sequenced from one sample in a study of CD8 T cells in ankylosing spondylitis. A single record per CDR3 protein comes from TCRdb applying MiXCR to the 5' RACE reads. The sample lists 150,000 to 200,000 distinct CDR3 sequences, 25% to 35% occurring once. The specimen was synovial fluid, either unsorted or a sorted T cell fraction (not recorded which). The source of these receptors is a male donor with ankylosing spondylitis.

This clonotype has a count of ten or more. The chain has TRBV12-3 or TRBV12-4 and TRBJ2-5; D perhaps matches TRBD1 (5 bases). The CDR3 runs 14 residues. With 0 bases removed from V and 5 bases from J, the gap between germline ends came to 10 bases. The CDR3 DNA reads as TGTGCCAGCAGTTTAGCGGCAGGGCGGGAGACCCAGTACTTC. Protein sequence: CASSLAAGRETQYF.

The CDR3 DNA reads TGTGCCAGCAGCCAAGGACCCTACGAGCAGTACTTC. Residues: CASSQGPYEQYF. The rearrangement links TRBV3-1 to TRBJ2-7, with unresolved D. Germline V gene lookup returns CDR1 LGHDT and CDR2 YNNKEL (reference sequence). The CDR3 extends over 12 amino acids. Trimming cost V 1 base and J 2 bases, with 3 bases left between them.

The rearrangement uses TRBV6-5 and TRBJ1-1; D possibly corresponds to TRBD1 (5 bases). The CDR3 covers 14 residues. CDR1 is MNHEY, CDR2 SVGAGI, per germline. V was pared by 4 bases and J by 5 bases, with 14 bases between. As DNA, the CDR3 is TGTGCCAGCAGTTCTCCAGGGTTGGAAACTGAAGCTTTCTTT. Translation: CASSSPGLETEAFF.

The chain is built from TRBV11-2 and TRBJ1-2; the D gene is possibly TRBD1 (6 bases). This CDR3 region has 14 residues. V lost 2 bases to trimming and J lost 2 bases, with 9 bases between them. CDR1 and CDR2 from the germline V gene are SGHAT and FQNNGV. The CDR3 protein is CASSLNRANYGYTF. The DNA for the CDR3 is TGTGCCAGCAGCTTAAACAGGGCCAACTATGGCTACACCTTC.

This sequence joins TRBV25-1 and TRBJ2-2; a weak D match, TRBD2 (6 bases). V was clipped by 4 bases and J by 5 bases, with 23 bases between them. Germline V gene lookup returns CDR1 MGHDK and CDR2 SYGVNS. This CDR3 has 18 amino acids. The chain's CDR3 is CASSAGGGGSLRTGELFF. The CDR3 DNA reads as TGTGCCAGCAGTGCAGGTGGGGGAGGCAGCCTGAGGACCGGGGAGCTGTTTTTT.

The CDR3, as DNA: TGTGCCAGCAGTTTTTACGTCCTCCCTGAAGCTTTCTTT. The encoded protein is CASSFYVLPEAFF. The V call is TRBV12-3 or TRBV12-4, the J call TRBJ1-1, with D unclear. The V and J ends lost 3 bases and 6 bases respectively, with 11 bases between them. The CDR3 is 13 amino acids.

V and J are TRBV29-1 and TRBJ2-7, with D unresolved. Trimming cost V 4 bases and J 2 bases, with 6 bases left between them. Germline CDR1 is SQVTM and CDR2 is ANQGSEA. This CDR3 has 11 amino acids. CDR3 DNA sequence: TGCAGCGTTGTGTTAACCTACGAGCAGTACTTC. It is translated as CSVVLTYEQYF.

CDR3 bases: TGCAGATTACCGGGACTAGCGGGAGGGACAGATACGCAGTATTTT. Translating it yields CRLPGLAGGTDTQYF. J is TRBJ2-3 and V is TRBV20-1; 16 bases are a match to TRBD2. Germline V lookup: CDR1 DFQATT, CDR2 SNEGSKA (reference sequence). This CDR3 is built from 15 residues.

This clonotype appeared once. This rearrangement joins TRBV12-3 or TRBV12-4 to TRBJ1-2, with D unclear. This CDR3 is 15 amino acids long. V was trimmed by 5 bases and J by 4 bases, leaving 17 bases between them. The CDR3 sequence is CASSPGPSGLYGYTF. In DNA, the CDR3 is TGTGCCAGCAGTCCGGGCCCCTCTGGCCTCTATGGCTACACCTTC.

This clonotype was observed a handful of times. The chain combines TRBV6-1 with TRBJ1-4, with D possibly matching TRBD1 (5 bases). V lost 7 bases and J lost 5, with 20 bases in between. The CDR3 is 16 residues long. Germline CDR1 is MNHNS and CDR2 is SASEGT. As DNA, the CDR3 is TGTGCCAGCAAGACAACTTGGGACGTTAACAATGAAAAACTGTTTTTT. This gives the protein CASKTTWDVNNEKLFF.

This chain uses TRBV4-1 with TRBJ2-2; either TRBD1 or TRBD2 may fit D (6 bases each). The CDR3 is made up of 17 amino acids. The V end lost 1 base, the J end lost 4 bases, and 16 bases lay between the germline ends. CDR1 is MGHRA and CDR2 is YSYEKL in the germline V gene. The chain's CDR3 is CASSQGVGGQSTGELFF. Written as DNA, the CDR3 is TGCGCCAGCAGCCAAGGGGTGGGGGGACAAAGCACCGGGGAGCTGTTTTTT.

This chain uses TRBV14 with TRBJ1-1; D remains ambiguous. The CDR3 totals 12 residues. Germline CDR1 SGHDN, CDR2 FVKESK. Trimming left V 1 base short and J 9 bases short, with 9 bases between. CDR3 bases: TGTGCCAGCAGCCAAGCGGAGGAGAAAGCTTTCTTT. Translation gives CASSQAEEKAFF.

This clonotype was counted between two and nine times. The J gene is TRBJ1-5, the V gene TRBV6-2 or TRBV6-3, with D unresolved. The length of the CDR3 is 15 residues. The V end lost 6 bases, the J end lost 5 bases, and 17 bases lay between the germline ends. The germline CDR1 and CDR2 sequences are MNHEY and SVGEGT. CDR3 DNA sequence: TGTGCCAGCAGCCTTGGGAGGCGACTTTATCAGCCCCAGCATTTT. Its translation is CASSLGRRLYQPQHF.

The chain links TRBV7-2 to TRBJ2-5; 7 bases map to TRBD2. The CDR3 runs 17 residues. J gave up 0 bases and V 5 bases, and 12 bases lay outside the gene matches. Germline CDR1 reads SGHTA; CDR2 reads FQGNSA. The DNA of the CDR3 is TGTGCCAGCAGCCCGGGCCTAGCGCGGGGGTACCAAGAGACCCAGTACTTC. This encodes CASSPGLARGYQETQYF.

This clonotype was detected once. The rearrangement uses TRBV15 and TRBJ1-4; 8 bases line up with TRBD1. Germline V gene data show CDR1 as LNHNV and CDR2 as YYDKDF (reference sequence). J was trimmed by 7 bases and V by 6 bases; bases with no gene match: 7. The CDR3 totals 14 residues. The CDR3 sequence: CATRSDREAEKLFF. As DNA, the CDR3 is TGTGCCACCAGATCGGACAGGGAAGCTGAAAAACTGTTTTTT.

This clonotype was counted ten times or more. J is TRBJ2-1 and V is TRBV10-3; tentatively, D is TRBD2 (6 bases). The CDR3 spans 13 residues. The germline gives CDR1 ENHRY, CDR2 SYGVKD. Trimming removed 11 bases from V and 6 bases from J, with 17 bases in between. The CDR3, as DNA: TGTGCCGCACAAGGAGGAGGGGTCAATGAGCAGTTCTTC. This codes for CAAQGGGVNEQFF.

This clonotype showed up just a few times. J is TRBJ1-2 and V is TRBV27; a weak D match, TRBD1 (5 bases). This CDR3 contains 14 residues. The germline gives CDR1 MNHEY, CDR2 SMNVEV (reference sequence). V lost 4 bases to trimming and J lost 3 bases, with 12 bases between them. CDR3 DNA: TGTGCCAGCAGTTCCGCCGGGGACTACTATGGCTACACCTTC. It encodes CASSSAGDYYGYTF.

This clonotype was detected only a few times. The chain has TRBV19 and TRBJ1-2; 8 nucleotides line up with TRBD1. The CDR3 has 15 residues. In germline, CDR1 is LNHDA, CDR2 SQIVND (reference sequence). The V and J ends lost 6 bases and 4 bases, in that order; junction bases with no gene match: 10. CDR3 protein: CASRLMGQDAYGYTF. The CDR3 bases are TGTGCCAGTAGGTTGATGGGACAGGATGCCTATGGCTACACCTTC.

The V gene is TRBV20-1, the J gene TRBJ1-2; D gene ambiguous. The CDR3 runs to 11 residues. CDR1 and CDR2 from the germline V gene are DFQATT and SNEGSKA (reference sequence). V was shortened by 7 bases and J by 7 bases, with 13 bases between the two germline ends. CDR3 in DNA: TGCAGTGTCTTACGCCCCATTGGCTACACCTTC. Amino acids: CSVLRPIGYTF.

This clonotype was observed a few times. The gene calls are TRBV7-2 and TRBJ2-2; D is perhaps TRBD1 (5 bases). Germline CDR1 reads SGHTA; CDR2 reads FQGNSA. The CDR3 runs to 16 residues. The germline V and J ends were trimmed by 3 bases and 6 bases, with 17 bases remaining between them. This CDR3 reads CASSFGSGRRAGELFF. As DNA, the CDR3 is TGTGCCAGCAGCTTTGGGTCAGGGCGACGAGCCGGGGAGCTGTTTTTT.

V is TRBV27 and J is TRBJ1-1, with 8 bases lining up with TRBD1. The CDR3 runs 15 residues. The germline CDR1 and CDR2 sequences are MNHEY and SMNVEV (reference sequence). The J segment lost 5 bases and the V segment lost 0 bases, leaving 5 bases of the junction unmatched. The CDR3 loop reads CASSLSDRARTEAFF. The DNA of the CDR3 is TGTGCCAGCAGTTTATCGGACAGGGCCAGGACTGAAGCTTTCTTT.

This clonotype occurred a few times. The J gene is TRBJ2-2, the V gene TRBV27, with D perhaps TRBD2 (7 bases). The CDR3 is 19 residues long. The V end was cut by 6 bases, the J end by 1 base, with 24 bases between. The germline gives CDR1 MNHEY, CDR2 SMNVEV (reference sequence). The CDR3 loop is CASSPKGGAHYLNTGELFF. CDR3 nucleotide sequence: TGTGCCAGCAGCCCCAAGGGGGGGGCCCACTACCTGAACACCGGGGAGCTGTTTTTT.